Listed here are 18 T cell receptor beta chains from one sample, sequenced in a study of CD8+ T cells in alopecia areata. Extracted RNA was reverse transcribed, and the resulting cDNA served as sequencing template. Assay used: immunoSEQ multiplex PCR; TCRdb lists only in-frame clones, some missing. The sample records about 98,000 clones, 40% to 55% being singletons. Material for sequencing was CD4+ T cells sorted from blood. The receptors derive from a human donor with alopecia areata.

The chain joins TRBV27 to TRBJ2-7; 9 bases match TRBD1. Germline CDR1 reads MNHEY; CDR2 reads SMNVEV (reference sequence). The CDR3 runs 14 residues. V dropped 4 bases and J dropped 1; count of bases not matched to a gene: 2. As DNA, the CDR3 is TGTGCCAGCAGTTGGGACAGGGTATCCTACGAGCAGTACTTC. Amino acid sequence: CASSWDRVSYEQYF.

The sample holds a few counts of this clone. V usage is TRBV4-1 and J usage is TRBJ2-5; 12 bases map to TRBD2. Trimming took 4 bases from V and 4 from J; bases not matched to a gene: 4. Germline V CDR1 and CDR2: MGHRA, YSYEKL. This CDR3 has 15 amino acids. The CDR3 loop reads CASSRTGLAGETQYF. CDR3 nucleotide sequence: TGCGCCAGCAGCCGGACGGGACTAGCGGGAGAGACCCAGTACTTC.

This clone appeared a few times. The chain carries TRBV29-1 and TRBJ2-7, with TRBD1 matching over 7 bases. Germline CDR1 reads SQVTM; CDR2 reads ANQGSEA. V gave up 7 bases and J gave up 0 bases; unmatched junction bases: 6. The CDR3 covers 13 residues. The CDR3 coding sequence is TGCAGCGGTCGACAGGGAAGCTCCTACGAGCAGTACTTC. This codes for CSGRQGSSYEQYF.

This clone was seen a handful of times. This chain joins TRBV29-1 and TRBJ2-7; 8 bases fit TRBD1. The CDR3 has 14 residues. Per the germline V gene, CDR1 is SQVTM and CDR2 is ANQGSEA. Trimming removed 4 bases from V and 4 bases from J; junction bases left unmatched: 9. The CDR3 region is CSVGAGTGKYEQYF. CDR3 DNA sequence: TGCAGCGTTGGAGCCGGGACAGGAAAATACGAGCAGTACTTC.

This chain joins TRBV29-1 and TRBJ1-1, with 7 bases aligning to TRBD1. CDR3 length: 13 residues. Germline loops: CDR1 SQVTM, CDR2 ANQGSEA. Germline trimming cut 4 bases from V and 4 bases from J; bases unmatched to any gene: 6. This CDR3 is CSVVVRGGTEAFF. CDR3 coding DNA: TGCAGCGTTGTAGTCAGGGGGGGCACTGAAGCTTTCTTT.

This clone was observed a handful of times. This chain connects TRBV7-9 to TRBJ2-2; D uncertain. V lost 0 bases, J lost 7 bases, and 0 bases lay in between. From germline, CDR1 is SEHNR and CDR2 FQNEAQ (reference sequence). The CDR3 covers 11 residues. Written as DNA, the CDR3 is TGTGCCAGCAGCTTAGCCGGGGAGCTGTTTTTT. As protein: CASSLAGELFF.

This rearrangement joins TRBV29-1 to TRBJ2-1, with 10 bases identical to TRBD2. CDR1 is SQVTM, CDR2 ANQGSEA, per germline. There are 13 residues in the CDR3. The junction had 3 bases not matched to a gene; V was cut back by 7 bases and J by 3 bases. CDR3 sequence (DNA): TGCAGCGCTCGGACTAGCGGCTACAATGAGCAGTTCTTC. This sequence encodes CSARTSGYNEQFF.

This clone was counted a few times. This chain connects TRBV29-1 to TRBJ2-5; D gene uncertain. V shed 6 bases and J shed 5 bases, with 13 bases lying between them. This CDR3 contains 12 residues. Per the germline V gene, CDR1 is SQVTM and CDR2 is ANQGSEA. The CDR3 bases are TGCAGCGTGACACCTCCCTCCGAGACCCAGTACTTC. Translating it yields CSVTPPSETQYF.

The V gene is TRBV30, the J gene TRBJ2-2; 7 bases are a match to TRBD2. J gave up 0 bases and V 4 bases, and 5 bases lay outside the gene matches. The CDR3 has 15 amino acids. Germline assignment: CDR1 GTSNPN and CDR2 SVGIG (reference sequence). This CDR3 reads CAWKRAGTNTGELFF. The CDR3 nucleotides are TGTGCCTGGAAGCGAGCGGGGACGAACACCGGGGAGCTGTTTTTT.

This sequence joins TRBV5-1 and TRBJ2-6; D might be TRBD1 (5 bases). V lost 7 bases, J lost 4 bases, and 12 bases lay in between. CDR1 is SGHRS, CDR2 YFSETQ, per germline. CDR3 length equals 14 residues. The CDR3 protein is CASRLQGGANVLTF. The DNA for the CDR3 is TGCGCCAGCCGCCTCCAGGGCGGGGCCAACGTCCTGACTTTC.

The table lists this clone with a few counts. The V gene is TRBV29-1, the J gene TRBJ2-3; D perhaps matches TRBD2 (6 bases). The CDR3 length is 11 residues. Germline V gene data show CDR1 as SQVTM and CDR2 as ANQGSEA. The V end was cut by 7 bases, the J end by 6 bases, with 11 bases between. CDR3 sequence (DNA): TGCAGCGGCTCACGGGGGGATACGCAGTATTTT. Encoded protein: CSGSRGDTQYF.

The rearrangement links TRBV29-1 to TRBJ2-3, with 10 bases matching TRBD2. Germline CDR1 is SQVTM and CDR2 is ANQGSEA. CDR3 length equals 14 residues. J lost 1 base, V lost 5 bases, and 3 bases had no gene match. CDR3 loop: CSVTSGTRTDTQYF. In nucleotides, the CDR3 is TGCAGCGTTACTAGCGGGACCCGCACAGATACGCAGTATTTT.

The chain employs TRBV20-1 and TRBJ2-3; D may match TRBD1 or TRBD2 (5 bases each). Germline V CDR1 and CDR2: DFQATT, SNEGSKA (reference sequence). Trimming pared 7 bases from V and 5 bases from J, leaving 7 bases between. The CDR3 runs 10 residues. This CDR3 is CSVGEDTQYF. The CDR3, as DNA: TGCAGTGTGGGGGAAGATACGCAGTATTTT.

J is TRBJ2-3 and V is TRBV29-1; TRBD2 matches at 11 bases. The germline gives CDR1 SQVTM, CDR2 ANQGSEA. The CDR3 length is 14 residues. V shed 7 bases, J shed 6 bases, and the junction held 9 bases outside the gene matches. The CDR3 reads CSAGASGRSDTQYF. DNA of the CDR3: TGCAGCGCCGGGGCTAGCGGGAGGTCTGATACGCAGTATTTT.

The V and J genes are TRBV7-2 and TRBJ1-2; D may be TRBD1 (5 bases). The CDR3 has 15 residues. The V gene lost 5 bases and the J gene lost 8 bases, with 21 bases spanning the gap. Germline CDR1 is SGHTA and CDR2 is FQGNSA. In DNA form, the CDR3 reads TGTGCCAGCAGCCCGGGACCTGGGATGGTTGGGGGCTACACCTTC. This codes for CASSPGPGMVGGYTF.

The sample holds a few counts of this clone. The chain couples TRBV29-1 to TRBJ2-5, with TRBD2 identical over 10 bases. The J segment lost 4 bases and the V segment lost 8 bases, leaving 7 bases of the junction unmatched. Germline values: CDR1 SQVTM, CDR2 ANQGSEA. The CDR3 extends over 13 amino acids. The CDR3 spells CSMGLAGVETQYF. CDR3 nucleotide sequence: TGCAGCATGGGGCTAGCGGGAGTAGAGACCCAGTACTTC.

Details on this clone: Other DNA sequences in the same sample also yield this CDR3. This chain joins TRBV20-1 and TRBJ1-2; no reliable D call. The V and J ends lost 3 bases and 7 bases respectively, with 0 bases between them. The CDR3 is 8 amino acids. The germline V gene has CDR1 DFQATT and CDR2 SNEGSKA (reference sequence). The CDR3 here is CSASGYTF. The CDR3 DNA reads as TGCAGTGCTAGTGGCTACACCTTC.

This clone came up a few times. CDR3 sequence: CSVHPATNEKLFF. The DNA for the CDR3 is TGCAGTGTCCATCCTGCAACTAATGAAAAACTGTTTTTT. This chain uses TRBV29-1 with TRBJ1-4; D gene ambiguous. Germline CDR1 reads SQVTM; CDR2 reads ANQGSEA. This CDR3 contains 13 residues.